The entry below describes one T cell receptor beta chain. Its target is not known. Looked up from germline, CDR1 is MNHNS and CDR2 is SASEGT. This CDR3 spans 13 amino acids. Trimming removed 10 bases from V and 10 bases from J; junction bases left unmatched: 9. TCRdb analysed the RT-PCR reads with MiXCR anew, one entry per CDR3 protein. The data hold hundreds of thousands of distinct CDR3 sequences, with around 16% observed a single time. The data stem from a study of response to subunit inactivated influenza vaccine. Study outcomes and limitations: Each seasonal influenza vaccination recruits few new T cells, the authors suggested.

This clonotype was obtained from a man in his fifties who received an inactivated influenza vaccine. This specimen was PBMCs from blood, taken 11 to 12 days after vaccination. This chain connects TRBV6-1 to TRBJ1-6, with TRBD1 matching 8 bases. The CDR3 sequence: CATAGGPRSPLHF. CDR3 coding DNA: TGTGCCACCGCAGGGGGCCCAAGGTCACCCCTCCACTTT.